Each of the 22 T cell receptor beta chains below was sequenced from the same sample in a study of blood T cell repertoires in COVID-19. The assay was immunoSEQ multiplex PCR, and TCRdb's table has in-frame clones only and misses some. The repertoire consists of about 110,000 clones, with roughly 75% occurring once and the leading ten covering 4% to 5.5%. Source material: peripheral blood. These receptors came from a human donor in a cohort sampled during active or convalescent COVID-19.

This chain links TRBV28 with TRBJ2-1; a weak D match, TRBD2 (5 bases). The CDR3 length is 15 residues. V dropped 2 bases and J dropped 3 bases, with 11 bases sitting between them. CDR1 and CDR2 from the germline V gene are MDHEN and SYDVKM. CDR3 nucleotide sequence: TGTGCCAGCAGTTTAGTCGGCGGGTTCTACAATGAGCAGTTCTTC. Its translation is CASSLVGGFYNEQFF.

The CDR3: CASSKTSGSYEQFF. DNA of the CDR3: TGTGCCAGCAGCAAGACTAGCGGGAGCTATGAGCAGTTCTTC. The chain is built from TRBV7-8 and TRBJ2-1; 12 bases are shared with TRBD2. V was pared by 5 bases and J by 8 bases, with 4 bases of the junction left unmatched. The CDR3 totals 14 residues. The germline V gene encodes CDR1 SGHVS and CDR2 FQNEAQ.

This clone was detected only once. This chain joins TRBV4-1 and TRBJ2-3, with 13 bases lining up with TRBD2. Germline CDR1 and CDR2: MGHRA and YSYEKL. V shed 2 bases, J shed 7 bases, and the junction held 9 bases outside the gene matches. This CDR3 has 17 residues. The DNA for the CDR3 is TGCGCCAGCAGCCAAACCGGGACTAGCGGGGCATTGAATACGCAGTATTTT. It is translated as CASSQTGTSGALNTQYF.

This chain connects TRBV9 to TRBJ2-1; 9 bases are a match to TRBD2. The germline gives CDR1 SGDLS, CDR2 YYNGEE. With V trimmed by 4 bases and J by 2 bases, 4 bases remained unmatched. CDR3 length: 15 residues. The CDR3 region is CASSPRLAAYNEQFF. CDR3 nucleotide sequence: TGTGCCAGCAGCCCCCGACTAGCGGCCTACAATGAGCAGTTCTTC. Full variable domain (missing parts from reference TRBV9 and TRBJ2-1): DSGVTQTPKHLITATGQRVTLRCSPRSGDLSVYWYQQSLDQGLQFLIQYYNGEERAKGNILERFSAQQFPDLHSELNLSSLELGDSALYFCASSPRLAAYNEQFFGPGTRLTVL.

This clone came up once. The rearrangement uses TRBV6-4 and TRBJ2-2, with a possible D match to TRBD1 (6 bases). V was clipped by 3 bases and J by 8 bases, with 22 bases between them. Per germline, CDR1 MRHNA and CDR2 SNTAGT. CDR3 length: 17 amino acids. The CDR3 DNA reads TGTGCCAGCAGTGAGTCCCTGTTACAGGGAGCCGGGGGGGAGCTGTTTTTT. Translation gives CASSESLLQGAGGELFF.

The genes are TRBV30 and TRBJ2-3; the match to TRBD1 covers 7 bases. The length of the CDR3 is 13 residues. Losses at the gene ends were 5 bases for V and 2 bases for J; bases not matched to a gene: 4. The germline V gene has CDR1 GTSNPN and CDR2 SVGIG (reference sequence). The CDR3 here is CAWEGAVTDTQYF. In DNA form, the CDR3 reads TGTGCCTGGGAGGGGGCGGTCACAGATACGCAGTATTTT.

The rearrangement uses TRBV7-6 and TRBJ2-5, with 12 positions matching TRBD1. This CDR3 comprises 15 residues. CDR1 and CDR2 (germline): SGHVS, FNYEAQ. The V gene end was trimmed by 11 bases and the J gene end by 4 bases; junction bases not matched to a gene: 11. The DNA for the CDR3 is TGTGCCTCCGAGCCGGGACAGGGGGCTCTAGAGACCCAGTACTTC. It codes for CASEPGQGALETQYF.

In this sample, this clone turned up a few times. The sample has other DNA sequences that encode this CDR3 too. The chain couples TRBV28 to TRBJ2-7; 8 positions agree with TRBD2. CDR3 length equals 15 residues. V trimming: 2 bases; J trimming: 4 bases; junction bases outside the gene matches: 7. Germline V gene sequence: CDR1 MDHEN, CDR2 SYDVKM. CDR3 loop: CASSLGASGSYEQYF. In nucleotides, the CDR3 is TGTGCCAGCAGTTTAGGAGCAAGCGGGAGTTACGAGCAGTACTTC.

The chain recombines TRBV2 with TRBJ1-2, with TRBD1 identical over 8 bases. Germline V gene sequence: CDR1 SNHLY, CDR2 FYNNEI. The CDR3 length is 13 residues. V shed 7 bases and J 3 bases; nucleotides not matched to a gene: 4. CDR3 loop: CASKKGQDYGYTF. The CDR3 nucleotides read TGTGCCAGCAAGAAGGGACAGGACTATGGCTACACCTTC.

The J gene is TRBJ2-1, the V gene TRBV29-1; 10 positions agree with TRBD2. V shed 5 bases, J shed 0 bases, and the junction held 1 base outside the gene matches. CDR1 and CDR2 (germline): SQVTM, ANQGSEA. There are 14 residues in the CDR3. For the CDR3, the DNA is TGCAGCGTTTCTAGCGGGAGCTCCTACAATGAGCAGTTCTTC. As protein: CSVSSGSSYNEQFF.

The chain has TRBV19 and TRBJ2-2; 13 nucleotides align to TRBD2. Germline assignment: CDR1 LNHDA and CDR2 SQIVND (reference sequence). The CDR3 extends over 19 amino acids. The V segment lost 5 bases and the J segment 2 bases; nucleotides outside the gene matches: 11. DNA for the CDR3: TGTGCCAGTAGTCCCCGGACTAGCGGGGGCCTTCGCAACACCGGGGAGCTGTTTTTT. Translated: CASSPRTSGGLRNTGELFF. The variable domain in full, with the rest retrieved from reference TRBV19 and TRBJ2-2, is DGGITQSPKYLFRKEGQNVTLSCEQNLNHDAMYWYRQDPGQGLRLIYYSQIVNDFQKGDIAEGYSVSREKKESFPLTVTSAQKNPTAFYLCASSPRTSGGLRNTGELFFGEGSRLTVL.

The rearrangement links TRBV4-3 to TRBJ1-1; D might be TRBD1 (5 bases). V lost 3 bases to trimming and J lost 4 bases, with 12 bases between them. Germline V gene data show CDR1 as LGHNA and CDR2 as YSLEER. The CDR3 is 14 residues long. The CDR3 DNA reads TGCGCCAGCAGCCAGCAGGGCGGGGGCACTGAAGCTTTCTTT. This encodes CASSQQGGGTEAFF.

The J gene is TRBJ2-3, the V gene TRBV27; 9 nucleotides match TRBD2. From germline, CDR1 is MNHEY and CDR2 SMNVEV (reference sequence). The CDR3 sequence is 16 residues long. V lost 2 bases to trimming and J lost 2 bases; unmatched junction nucleotides: 5. The CDR3 region has the DNA TGTGCCAGCAGTTTAACCCTAGCGGGATTCACAGATACGCAGTATTTT. It encodes CASSLTLAGFTDTQYF.

The chain uses TRBV19 and TRBJ2-1; D uncertain. CDR1 LNHDA and CDR2 SQIVND come from the germline V gene (reference sequence). The CDR3 totals 13 residues. Deletions cut 3 bases from V and 10 bases from J, with 13 bases between. CDR3 in DNA: TGTGCCAGTAGTATCCTCGGCGGTCGGGAGCAGTTCTTC. Protein: CASSILGGREQFF.

CDR3 in amino acids: CASSQVNRGQNNQPQHF. The CDR3 nucleotides read TGTGCCAGCAGCCAAGTCAATCGTGGACAGAATAATCAGCCCCAGCATTTT. J is TRBJ1-5 and V is TRBV4-2; a possible D gene is TRBD1 (6 bases). Germline V lookup: CDR1 LGHNA, CDR2 YNFKEQ. The CDR3 extends over 17 amino acids. Deletions cut 1 base from V and 4 bases from J, with 17 bases between.

This clone was detected only a few times. V usage is TRBV6-1 and J usage is TRBJ2-2, with a possible D match to TRBD2 (5 bases). The V gene's germline CDR1 is MNHNS and CDR2 SASEGT. This CDR3 region has 16 residues. V dropped 3 bases and J dropped 2 bases, with 13 bases sitting between them. The CDR3 here is CASSEGVRGNTGELFF. Written as DNA, the CDR3 is TGTGCCAGCAGTGAGGGAGTTAGAGGTAACACCGGGGAGCTGTTTTTT.

CDR3 DNA: TGCGCCAGCAGCTCATATACGGGACAGGCCTCCTACGAGCAGTACTTC. It specifies CASSSYTGQASYEQYF. The chain carries TRBV5-1 and TRBJ2-7; TRBD1 matches 8 bases. The CDR3 is 16 amino acids. V shed 3 bases, J shed 0 bases, and the junction held 8 bases outside the gene matches. From germline, CDR1 is SGHRS and CDR2 YFSETQ.

The rearrangement uses TRBV28 and TRBJ1-4; D is uncertain. CDR3 length equals 14 residues. Trimming stripped 4 bases from V and 1 base from J, with 7 bases between. Germline V gene data show CDR1 as MDHEN and CDR2 as SYDVKM. The CDR3 here is CASSSGGTNEKLFF. DNA for the CDR3: TGTGCCAGCAGTTCAGGAGGAACTAATGAAAAACTGTTTTTT.

The rearrangement joins TRBV5-4 to TRBJ2-7; 9 nucleotides match TRBD1. The CDR3 covers 15 residues. Germline trimming cut 1 base from V and 3 bases from J; bases unmatched to any gene: 5. Germline V lookup: CDR1 SGHNT, CDR2 YYREEE (reference sequence). In DNA, the CDR3 is TGTGCCAGCAGCTTGCCGGGACAGGGTTACTACGAGCAGTACTTC. Protein product: CASSLPGQGYYEQYF.

The chain uses TRBV19 and TRBJ1-2; 8 positions match TRBD1. Germline values: CDR1 LNHDA, CDR2 SQIVND (reference sequence). The CDR3 sequence is 15 residues long. Germline trimming cut 11 bases from V and 1 base from J; bases unmatched to any gene: 12. The CDR3: CASSGTGGDNYGYTF. CDR3 DNA: TGTGCCTCCTCCGGGACAGGAGGGGATAACTATGGCTACACCTTC.

CDR3 sequence (DNA): TGTGCCAGCAGTTACTCTCGCCGGAGGGTGAACACTGAAGCTTTCTTT. It specifies CASSYSRRRVNTEAFF. The chain combines TRBV6-5 with TRBJ1-1; D is uncertain. The germline gives CDR1 MNHEY, CDR2 SVGAGI. The CDR3 is 16 residues long. The ends were cut back, 0 bases at V and 0 bases at J, with 11 bases in the middle.

The V call is TRBV4-1, the J call TRBJ1-5; D gene ambiguous. This CDR3 has 14 amino acids. Looked up from germline, CDR1 is MGHRA and CDR2 is YSYEKL. The ends were cut back, 2 bases at V and 9 bases at J, with 14 bases in the middle. The CDR3 sequence: CASSQIPAVLPQHF. The CDR3 DNA follows: TGCGCCAGCAGCCAAATACCGGCGGTCCTGCCCCAGCATTTT.